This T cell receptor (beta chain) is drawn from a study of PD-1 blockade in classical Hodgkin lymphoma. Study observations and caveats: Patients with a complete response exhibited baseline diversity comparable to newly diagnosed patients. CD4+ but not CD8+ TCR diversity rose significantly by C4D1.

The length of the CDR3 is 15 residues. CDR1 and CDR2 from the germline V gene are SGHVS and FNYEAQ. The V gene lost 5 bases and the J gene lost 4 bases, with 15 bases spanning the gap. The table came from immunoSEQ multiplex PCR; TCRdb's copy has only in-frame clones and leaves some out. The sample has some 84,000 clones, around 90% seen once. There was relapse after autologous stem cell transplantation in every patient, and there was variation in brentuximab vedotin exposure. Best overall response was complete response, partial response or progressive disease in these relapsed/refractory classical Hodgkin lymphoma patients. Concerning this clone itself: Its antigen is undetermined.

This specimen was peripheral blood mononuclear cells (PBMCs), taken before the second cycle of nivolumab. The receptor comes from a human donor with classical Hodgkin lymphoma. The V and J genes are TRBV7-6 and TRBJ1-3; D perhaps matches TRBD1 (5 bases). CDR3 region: CASSPPLGAGNTIYF. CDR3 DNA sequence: TGTGCCAGCAGCCCGCCATTAGGGGCAGGAAACACCATATATTTT.